The 11 T cell receptor beta chains below all came from one sample that was sequenced in a study of technical replicates of blood from four donors (TCRdb year 2017). Library generation was performed with the immunoSEQ multiplex PCR assay. TCRdb provides this immuneACCESS table in a form limited to in-frame rearrangements. Some clones are lacking; in checked studies, under half of them reflect an unresolved V gene, and why the rest are absent is not known. This sample has approximately 75,000 clones in its table, and approximately 96% of those were observed once. Clones ranked in the top ten supply 0.18% of the sample. The sequencing input was T cells isolated from PBMCs. The receptors were gathered from a human donor in good health.

The chain employs TRBV19 and TRBJ1-2; D is uncertain. The V end was cut by 3 bases, the J end by 10 bases, with 12 bases between. The CDR3 has 12 amino acids. Germline CDR1 LNHDA, CDR2 SQIVND (reference sequence). CDR3 sequence reads: CASSIAEGAYTF. In DNA, the CDR3 is TGTGCCAGTAGTATTGCGGAGGGAGCCTACACCTTC. The full variable domain, completed using reference TRBV19 and TRBJ1-2, is DGGITQSPKYLFRKEGQNVTLSCEQNLNHDAMYWYRQDPGQGLRLIYYSQIVNDFQKGDIAEGYSVSREKKESFPLTVTSAQKNPTAFYLCASSIAEGAYTFGSGTRLTVV.

V is TRBV7-9 and J is TRBJ2-3; 11 bases are shared with TRBD1. The germline CDR1 and CDR2 sequences are SEHNR and FQNEAQ (reference sequence). The V gene end was trimmed by 7 bases and the J gene end by 2 bases; junction bases not matched to a gene: 8. The CDR3 is 16 residues long. In DNA, the CDR3 is TGTGCCAGCACCTGGTGGACAGGGGGCTACACAGATACGCAGTATTTT. Its protein is CASTWWTGGYTDTQYF.

The chain carries TRBV6-5 and TRBJ1-2, with 8 positions matching TRBD1. This CDR3 region has 13 residues. The germline CDR1 and CDR2 sequences are MNHEY and SVGAGI. Trimming took 6 bases from V and 4 from J; bases not matched to a gene: 4. CDR3 bases: TGTGCCAGCAGGGCCGGACAGGGCTATGGCTACACCTTC. As protein: CASRAGQGYGYTF.

The V call is TRBV10-1, the J call TRBJ1-2; perhaps TRBD1 as D (6 bases). The CDR3 consists of 19 residues. Trimming cost V 3 bases and J 4 bases, with 27 bases left between them. Germline CDR1 WNHNN, CDR2 SYGVQD (reference sequence). CDR3 bases: TGCGCCAGCAGTGAAACACAGGGCTCGGTATCGTGCTTTGGCTATGGCTACACCTTC. It translates to CASSETQGSVSCFGYGYTF.

For the CDR3, the DNA is TGTGCCAGCAGCCTAGGCACTAGTCGACAAGAGACCCAGTACTTC. Its translation is CASSLGTSRQETQYF. The gene calls are TRBV25-1 and TRBJ2-5; D is perhaps TRBD2 (5 bases). V was clipped by 6 bases and J by 2 bases, with 16 bases between them. The V gene's germline CDR1 is MGHDK and CDR2 SYGVNS. The CDR3 covers 15 residues.

The V gene is TRBV27, the J gene TRBJ2-2; weak D call: TRBD2 (6 bases). Per germline, CDR1 MNHEY and CDR2 SMNVEV (reference sequence). The CDR3 has 13 residues. Trimming left V 6 bases short and J 5 bases short, with 10 bases between. CDR3: CASSAGLTGELFF. The DNA for the CDR3 is TGTGCCAGCAGCGCGGGATTGACCGGGGAGCTGTTTTTT.

V is TRBV12-5 and J is TRBJ2-1; 7 bases map to TRBD1. Germline CDR1 and CDR2: LGHNT and FRNRAP. The CDR3 runs 18 residues. After removal of 2 bases from V and 0 bases from J, the junction contained 10 bases not matched to a gene. The CDR3 loop is CASGLRTGQESSYNEQFF. The CDR3 bases are TGTGCTAGTGGTTTGAGAACCGGACAGGAAAGCTCCTACAATGAGCAGTTCTTC.

This clone came up once. J is TRBJ2-7 and V is TRBV27; 8 nucleotides match TRBD1. The CDR3 covers 13 residues. Unmatched junction bases numbered 8, after V lost 8 bases and J lost 5 bases. CDR1 is MNHEY, CDR2 SMNVEV, per germline (reference sequence). The CDR3 reads CASSDRVAHEQYF. The CDR3, as DNA: TGTGCCAGCTCGGACAGGGTTGCCCACGAGCAGTACTTC.

This chain uses TRBV21-1 with TRBJ2-7; whether TRBD1, the table's D call, matches the DNA was not checked. TRBV21-1 is a pseudogene. CDR3 size: 13 residues. CDR3 coding DNA: TGTGCCAGCAGTAACGAGCAGGGCTACGAGCAGTACTTC. Residues: CASSNEQGYEQYF.

The chain combines TRBV5-1 with TRBJ2-7, with D tentatively TRBD1 (5 bases). This CDR3 comprises 14 residues. V was clipped by 0 bases and J by 5 bases, with 12 bases between them. Germline CDR1 SGHRS, CDR2 YFSETQ. The CDR3 DNA reads TGCGCCAGCAGCTTGGGCCAGGGCCCTGACGAGCAGTACTTC. It yields the protein CASSLGQGPDEQYF.

The genes are TRBV7-6 and TRBJ1-1; D call uncertain. CDR3 length equals 13 residues. The V gene lost 2 bases and the J gene lost 1 base, with 5 bases spanning the gap. CDR1 is SGHVS, CDR2 FNYEAQ, per germline. CDR3 region: CASSLSGNTEAFF. In DNA form, the CDR3 reads TGTGCCAGCAGCTTATCAGGGAACACTGAAGCTTTCTTT.